The rows below give T cell receptor beta chains drawn from one sample of a study of T-cell memory formation after mild COVID-19. Each CDR3 protein gets one entry after TCRdb re-called the 5' RACE reads with MiXCR. The repertoire holds 200,000 to 250,000 distinct CDR3 sequences, with around 10% as singletons. Sequenced material: PBMCs or a T cell subset sorted from them (not recorded which). All receptors derive from a man younger than 35 who had mild COVID-19 (a few samples of this study predate the infection). Cell type and time point are not known. CDR3s include the opening cysteine and the closing phenylalanine or tryptophan. The D gene is left open where the match is weak.

v_call: TRBV6-2/TRBV6-3; d_call: NA; j_call: TRBJ1-5; cdr3_aa: CASNYREARGQPQHF
v_call: TRBV7-9; d_call: NA; j_call: TRBJ2-5; cdr3_aa: CASSSRQLQETQYF
v_call: TRBV11-3; d_call: TRBD1; j_call: TRBJ1-6; cdr3_aa: CASMQRQGKHSPLHF
v_call: TRBV7-2; d_call: TRBD2; j_call: TRBJ2-1; cdr3_aa: CASSLAVAGGDSYNEQFF
v_call: TRBV7-3; d_call: NA; j_call: TRBJ2-3; cdr3_aa: CASSSLARSTDTQYF
v_call: TRBV5-1; d_call: NA; j_call: TRBJ1-1; cdr3_aa: CASSLQLGSNTEAFF
v_call: TRBV6-6; d_call: NA; j_call: TRBJ2-3; cdr3_aa: CATTSTDTQYF
v_call: TRBV18; d_call: TRBD1; j_call: TRBJ1-1; cdr3_aa: CASSPRDRDTEAFF
v_call: TRBV12-3/TRBV12-4; d_call: NA; j_call: TRBJ2-3; cdr3_aa: CASSSTSSGNTQYF
v_call: TRBV6-2/TRBV6-3; d_call: NA; j_call: TRBJ2-7; cdr3_aa: CASSPPSGSHEQYF
v_call: TRBV5-5; d_call: NA; j_call: TRBJ1-2; cdr3_aa: CASSAMGGNYGYTF
v_call: TRBV7-9; d_call: NA; j_call: TRBJ2-5; cdr3_aa: CASQEAGGGDYPHETQYF
v_call: TRBV29-1; d_call: NA; j_call: TRBJ1-1; cdr3_aa: CSVETGRVFEAFF
v_call: TRBV6-4; d_call: TRBD2; j_call: TRBJ2-3; cdr3_aa: CASSDGAGGPGDTQYF
v_call: TRBV6-5; d_call: NA; j_call: TRBJ1-4; cdr3_aa: CASSYSGGAQLFF
v_call: TRBV5-1; d_call: NA; j_call: TRBJ2-5; cdr3_aa: CASSLAGTAEETQYF
v_call: TRBV11-2; d_call: TRBD2; j_call: TRBJ2-3; cdr3_aa: CDSSLERGFTDTQYF
v_call: TRBV7-9; d_call: TRBD1; j_call: TRBJ1-3; cdr3_aa: CASSLEGASGNTIYF
v_call: TRBV6-5; d_call: TRBD2; j_call: TRBJ2-4; cdr3_aa: CASSYSGLAENIQYF
v_call: TRBV7-3; d_call: NA; j_call: TRBJ2-6; cdr3_aa: CASSPWLSGANVLTF
v_call: TRBV4-1; d_call: NA; j_call: TRBJ2-1; cdr3_aa: CASSPPSADEQFF
v_call: TRBV12-3/TRBV12-4; d_call: NA; j_call: TRBJ1-1; cdr3_aa: CASSLGGRYSEAFF
v_call: TRBV20-1; d_call: NA; j_call: TRBJ2-1; cdr3_aa: CSATRSYNEQFF
v_call: TRBV7-2; d_call: TRBD2; j_call: TRBJ2-2; cdr3_aa: CASSLEALRGLAVHGELFF
v_call: TRBV20-1; d_call: NA; j_call: TRBJ1-1; cdr3_aa: CSARDRSEAFF
v_call: TRBV7-2; d_call: NA; j_call: TRBJ1-1; cdr3_aa: CASTRGQLNTEAFF
v_call: TRBV6-5; d_call: TRBD1; j_call: TRBJ1-1; cdr3_aa: CASSRTEPNRGAEAFF
v_call: TRBV7-9; d_call: TRBD1; j_call: TRBJ1-2; cdr3_aa: CASSAQGARSGYTF
v_call: TRBV9; d_call: NA; j_call: TRBJ1-5; cdr3_aa: CASSPDQGSQPQHF
v_call: TRBV7-9; d_call: TRBD2; j_call: TRBJ2-1; cdr3_aa: CASSLQRGGLHEQFF
v_call: TRBV11-2; d_call: NA; j_call: TRBJ2-2; cdr3_aa: CASRQQGAGELFF
v_call: TRBV6-2/TRBV6-3; d_call: NA; j_call: TRBJ1-1; cdr3_aa: CASSEPSLRGSVNTEAFF
v_call: TRBV9; d_call: NA; j_call: TRBJ2-1; cdr3_aa: CASSENRGTYNEQFF
v_call: TRBV21-1; d_call: NA; j_call: TRBJ2-1; cdr3_aa: CASSNFGAETGKYNEQFF
v_call: TRBV6-5; d_call: NA; j_call: TRBJ1-1; cdr3_aa: CASSYRRGPGGTEAFF